The sample holds many counts of the clone carrying this T cell receptor (beta chain). Its target is not known. The CDR3 length is 15 residues. CDR1 and CDR2 (germline): MNHEY, SMNVEV (reference sequence). V was pared by 6 bases and J by 2 bases, with 13 bases between. This entry is derived from a study of T cells in Graves' hyperthyroidism and ophthalmopathy. Whole-study findings and limits: Model predictions of ophthalmopathy came a median around 7.1 months before onset.

Amplification of TCR beta CDR3 regions used RNA as the template. During a first-round RT-PCR of the TCR CDR3, the HTBI primer set was used. MiXCR, run by TCRdb on the multiplex PCR reads, gives a single entry per CDR3 protein. The profile shows around 690,000 distinct CDR3 sequences, 15% to 20% of them singletons. The chain uses TRBV27 and TRBJ1-4; weak D call: TRBD1 (5 bases). This receptor was taken from a man in his fifties with Graves' hyperthyroidism. Material for sequencing was blood. In DNA, the CDR3 is TGTGCCAGCAGCCCTATGTCAGGGACTAATGAAAAACTGTTTTTT. Translated, it gives CASSPMSGTNEKLFF.